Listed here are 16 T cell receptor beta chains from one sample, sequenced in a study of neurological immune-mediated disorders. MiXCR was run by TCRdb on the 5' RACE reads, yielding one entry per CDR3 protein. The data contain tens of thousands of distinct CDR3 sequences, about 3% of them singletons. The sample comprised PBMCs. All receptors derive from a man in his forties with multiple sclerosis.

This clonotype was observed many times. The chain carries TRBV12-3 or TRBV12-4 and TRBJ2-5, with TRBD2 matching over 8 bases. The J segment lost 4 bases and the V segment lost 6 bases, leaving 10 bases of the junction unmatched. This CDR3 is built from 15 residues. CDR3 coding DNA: TGTGCCAGCAGCCCGGCACGGGGGGGCCGAGAGACCCAGTACTTC. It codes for CASSPARGGRETQYF.

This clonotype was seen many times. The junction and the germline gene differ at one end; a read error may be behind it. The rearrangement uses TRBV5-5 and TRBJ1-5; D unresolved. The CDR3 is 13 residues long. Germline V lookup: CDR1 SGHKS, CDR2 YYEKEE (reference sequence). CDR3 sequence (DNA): TGTGCCAGCAGCTTTCAGTTGGCGGAACCCCAGAATTTT. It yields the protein CASSFQLAEPQNF.

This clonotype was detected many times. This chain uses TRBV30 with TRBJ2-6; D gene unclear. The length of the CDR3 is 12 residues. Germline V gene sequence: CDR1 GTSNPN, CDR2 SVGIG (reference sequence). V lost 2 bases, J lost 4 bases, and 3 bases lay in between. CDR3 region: CAWSPGANVLTF. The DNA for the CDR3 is TGTGCCTGGAGTCCCGGGGCCAACGTCCTGACTTTC.

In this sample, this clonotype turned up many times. The CDR3: CASSPLTAIQGREQYF. In DNA, the CDR3 is TGTGCCAGCTCACCACTAACGGCCATCCAGGGCAGGGAGCAGTACTTC. The V call is TRBV18, the J call TRBJ2-7, with D possibly being TRBD1 (5 bases). The germline V gene has CDR1 KGHSH and CDR2 LQKENI. The length of the CDR3 is 16 residues. V was clipped by 1 base and J by 7 bases, with 20 bases between them.

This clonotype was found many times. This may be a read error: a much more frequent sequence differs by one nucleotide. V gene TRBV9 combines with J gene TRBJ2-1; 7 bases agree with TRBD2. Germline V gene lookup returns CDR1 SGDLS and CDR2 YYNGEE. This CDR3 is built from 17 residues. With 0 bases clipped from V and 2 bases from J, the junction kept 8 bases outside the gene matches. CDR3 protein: CASSVGLGGGTYNEQFF. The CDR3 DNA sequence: TGTGCCAGCAGCGTAGGCTTGGGCGGGGGAACCTACAATGAGCAGTTCTTC.

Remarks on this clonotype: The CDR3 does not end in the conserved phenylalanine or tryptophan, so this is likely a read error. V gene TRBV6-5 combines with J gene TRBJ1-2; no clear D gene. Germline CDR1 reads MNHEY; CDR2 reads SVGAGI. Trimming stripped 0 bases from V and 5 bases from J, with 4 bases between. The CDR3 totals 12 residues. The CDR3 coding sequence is TGTGCCAGCAGTTACTCAGGGTATGGCTACACCGTC. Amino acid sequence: CASSYSGYGYTV.

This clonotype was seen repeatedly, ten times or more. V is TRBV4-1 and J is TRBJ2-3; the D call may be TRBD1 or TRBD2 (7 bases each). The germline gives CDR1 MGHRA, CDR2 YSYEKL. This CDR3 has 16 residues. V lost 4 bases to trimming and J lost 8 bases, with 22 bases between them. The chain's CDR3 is CASSPPSGGGAGTQYF. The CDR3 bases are TGCGCCAGCAGCCCTCCTTCAGGGGGGGGGGCGGGTACGCAGTATTTT.

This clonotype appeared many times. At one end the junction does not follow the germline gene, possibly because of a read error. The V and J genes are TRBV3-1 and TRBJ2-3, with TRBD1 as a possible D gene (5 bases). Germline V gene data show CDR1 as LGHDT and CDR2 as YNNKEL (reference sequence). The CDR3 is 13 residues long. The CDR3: CASSPDSIDTQYF. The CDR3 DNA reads TGTGCCAGCAGCCCTGACAGCATAGATACGCAGTATTTT.

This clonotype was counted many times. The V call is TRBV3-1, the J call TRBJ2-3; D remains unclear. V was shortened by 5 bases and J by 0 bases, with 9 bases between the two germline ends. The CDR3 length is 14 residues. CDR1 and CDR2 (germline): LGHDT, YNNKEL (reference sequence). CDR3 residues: CASSNPTSTDTQYF. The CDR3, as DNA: TGTGCCAGCAGCAACCCGACTAGCACAGATACGCAGTATTTT.

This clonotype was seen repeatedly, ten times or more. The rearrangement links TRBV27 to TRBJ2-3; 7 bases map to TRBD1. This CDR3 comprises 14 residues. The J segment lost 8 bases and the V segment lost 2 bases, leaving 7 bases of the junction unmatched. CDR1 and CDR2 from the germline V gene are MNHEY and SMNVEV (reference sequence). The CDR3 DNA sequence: TGTGCCAGCAGTTTACCTTACAGGGGTGGTACGCAGTATTTT. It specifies CASSLPYRGGTQYF.

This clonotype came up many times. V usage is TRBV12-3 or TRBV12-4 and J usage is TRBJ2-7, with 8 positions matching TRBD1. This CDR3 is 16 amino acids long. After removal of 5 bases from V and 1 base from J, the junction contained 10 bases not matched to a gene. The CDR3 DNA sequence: TGTGCCAGCAGTCGAATTCCGGACAGGGATTCCTACGAGCAGTACTTC. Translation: CASSRIPDRDSYEQYF.

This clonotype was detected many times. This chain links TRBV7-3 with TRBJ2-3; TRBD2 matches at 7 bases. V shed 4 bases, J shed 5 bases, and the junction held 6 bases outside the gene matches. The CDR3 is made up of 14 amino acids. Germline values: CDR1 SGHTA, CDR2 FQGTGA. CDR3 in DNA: TGTGCCAGCAGCTCCGTGGGGGGGGTAGATACGCAGTATTTT. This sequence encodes CASSSVGGVDTQYF. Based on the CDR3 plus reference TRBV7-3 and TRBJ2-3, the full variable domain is GAGVSQTPSNKVTEKGKYVELRCDPISGHTALYWYRQSLGQGPEFLIYFQGTGAADDSGLPNDRFFAVRPEGSVSTLKIQRTERGDSAVYLCASSSVGGVDTQYFGPGTRLTVL.

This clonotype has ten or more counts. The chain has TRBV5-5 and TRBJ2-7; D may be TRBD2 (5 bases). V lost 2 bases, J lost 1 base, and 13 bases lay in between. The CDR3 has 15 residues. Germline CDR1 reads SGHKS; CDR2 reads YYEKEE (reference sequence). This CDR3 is CASSLLSDWSYEQYF. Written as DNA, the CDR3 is TGTGCCAGCAGCTTACTCTCGGACTGGTCCTACGAGCAGTACTTC.

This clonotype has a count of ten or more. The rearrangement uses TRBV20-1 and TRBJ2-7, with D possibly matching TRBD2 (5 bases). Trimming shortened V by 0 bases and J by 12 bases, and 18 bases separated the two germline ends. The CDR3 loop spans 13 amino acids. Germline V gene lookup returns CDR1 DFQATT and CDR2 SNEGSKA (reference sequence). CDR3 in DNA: TGCAGTGCTAGAGAAGTTTCCTCAAACGGAGGGTACTTC. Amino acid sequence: CSAREVSSNGGYF.

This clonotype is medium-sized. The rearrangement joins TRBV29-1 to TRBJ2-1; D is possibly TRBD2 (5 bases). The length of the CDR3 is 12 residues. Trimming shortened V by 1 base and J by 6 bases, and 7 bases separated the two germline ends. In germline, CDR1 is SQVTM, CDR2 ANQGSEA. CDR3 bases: TGCAGCGTTGAAGGCCGGGGCAATGAGCAGTTCTTC. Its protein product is CSVEGRGNEQFF.

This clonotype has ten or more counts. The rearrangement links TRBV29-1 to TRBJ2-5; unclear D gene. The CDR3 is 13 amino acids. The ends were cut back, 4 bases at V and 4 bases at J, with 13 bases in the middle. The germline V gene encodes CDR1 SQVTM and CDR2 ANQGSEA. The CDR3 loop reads CSVVVVSRETQYF. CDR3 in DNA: TGCAGCGTTGTGGTGGTTTCCCGAGAGACCCAGTACTTC.